Listed here are 4 T cell receptor beta chains from one sample, sequenced in a study of blood T cell repertoires in COVID-19. The assay was immunoSEQ multiplex PCR, and TCRdb's table has in-frame clones only and misses some. The sample records about 240,000 clones, around 85% being singletons. Input material: peripheral blood. Every receptor here comes from a woman aged 80 or older with acute or convalescent COVID-19.

The chain recombines TRBV5-1 with TRBJ2-5, with 9 bases identical to TRBD1. There are 15 residues in the CDR3. With V trimmed by 0 bases and J by 5 bases, 5 bases remained unmatched. Germline CDR1 reads SGHRS; CDR2 reads YFSETQ. The CDR3 nucleotides are TGCGCCAGCAGCTTGGAGGGGACAGGGAGGGAGACCCAGTACTTC. Translating gives CASSLEGTGRETQYF.

This chain uses TRBV3-1 (or the pseudogene TRBV3-2) with TRBJ2-7; tentatively, D is TRBD2 (6 bases). CDR3 length: 12 amino acids. The germline V and J ends were trimmed by 6 bases and 6 bases, with 12 bases remaining between them. Germline assignment: CDR1 LGHDT and CDR2 YNNKEL (reference sequence). CDR3 region: CASSWGVGEQYF. CDR3 coding DNA: TGTGCCAGCAGTTGGGGGGTCGGCGAGCAGTACTTC.

The chain couples TRBV5-5 to TRBJ2-7, with D maybe TRBD1 (6 bases). There are 15 residues in the CDR3. V shed 1 base and J shed 6 bases, with 17 bases lying between them. Germline assignment: CDR1 SGHKS and CDR2 YYEKEE (reference sequence). The CDR3 here is CASSLLPVKGGEQYF. The CDR3 DNA sequence: TGTGCCAGCAGCTTGTTGCCGGTAAAAGGGGGCGAGCAGTACTTC.

V and J are TRBV11-2 and TRBJ2-3; 7 positions agree with TRBD2. This CDR3 is 15 amino acids long. V trimming: 5 bases; J trimming: 2 bases; junction bases outside the gene matches: 7. In germline, CDR1 is SGHAT, CDR2 FQNNGV. The CDR3 coding sequence is TGTGCCAGCAGCAGCTGGGGGGGAGACACAGATACGCAGTATTTT. This gives the protein CASSSWGGDTDTQYF. Combining the CDR3 with reference TRBV11-2 and TRBJ2-3 gives the whole variable domain EAGVAQSPRYKIIEKRQSVAFWCNPISGHATLYWYQQILGQGPKLLIQFQNNGVVDDSQLPKDRFSAERLKGVDSTLKIQPAKLEDSAVYLCASSSWGGDTDTQYFGPGTRLTVL.